The T cell receptor beta chain under discussion was sequenced for a study of blood T cell repertoires in COVID-19 (dated by TCRdb to the early 2020s). About the investigation overall: Samples covering the acute and convalescent phases of COVID-19 were provided by collaborators in the United States, Italy and Spain. The dataset comprised deeply sampled blood TCRbeta repertoires from subjects exposed to, actively infected with, or recovered from COVID-19. The prospective study material was composed of cDNA or gDNA derived from T cells, B-cell-depleted T cells, or PBMCs. HLA class I and class II types, where available, came from metadata supplied by the sample provider rather than from assay-based typing. The repertoires were released in a freely available public database meant as a resource for research on the immune response to SARS-CoV-2. A de-identified subject ID, COVID-19 status, age in years and sex were almost always included in the sample metadata. Samples came from the ongoing ImmuneRACE study (first 160 participants) plus 1,254 subjects from 6 global collaborators. The full study reports these points: The amount of clinical and demographic metadata varied by source and participant and was provided uncurated.

TCRbeta CDR3 regions were amplified from genomic DNA using the immunoSEQ Assay, a bias-controlled multiplex PCR. The published analysis was carried out like this. The number of nucleated cells in each sample was estimated by amplification of reference gene primers within the assay. To quantify the absolute abundance of each unique TCRbeta CDR3 rearrangement, sequence reads were collapsed and filtered. For each sample, productive Simpson clonality was calculated as the square root of Simpson's diversity index over productive rearrangements. TCRdb retrieved this table from immuneACCESS and kept in-frame rearrangements only. Not all clones are present; in checked studies, unresolved V genes account for under half, and no reason is known for the remainder. Clonal size and the V and J genes are those of that table, whereas D and trimming came from the DNA. This sample gives around 210,000 clones in total; roughly 80% of them show up just once. The ten largest clones add up to 5.5% of the sample.

Whole blood was collected in K2EDTA tubes by collaborating institutions according to the institutions' own protocols. For TCRbeta analysis, collaborator samples were shipped as frozen whole blood, as isolated PBMCs, or as DNA extracted from either sample type. Worth noting for this clone: Its binding antigen is unknown. No qualities accompany the bases; no much larger clone lies one base away.

The sequenced sample was peripheral blood. The sequence was obtained from a woman between 70 and 85 years old with acute or convalescent COVID-19.

The CDR3 here reads CASSERVYSYEQYF. At the DNA level, the sequence is TGTGCCAGCAGTGAGCGCGTCTACTCCTACGAGCAGTACTTC. The rearranged segments are TRBV2 and TRBJ2-7; no D segment can be confidently identified. CDR3 length: 14 amino acids, cysteine to phenylalanine. Of all the DNA, just the CDR3 is kept, 42 bases in frame from base 1. The V and J ends are trimmed by 3 bases and 0 bases, leaving 9 bases between them. The germline V gene encodes CDR1 SNHLY and CDR2 FYNNEI.